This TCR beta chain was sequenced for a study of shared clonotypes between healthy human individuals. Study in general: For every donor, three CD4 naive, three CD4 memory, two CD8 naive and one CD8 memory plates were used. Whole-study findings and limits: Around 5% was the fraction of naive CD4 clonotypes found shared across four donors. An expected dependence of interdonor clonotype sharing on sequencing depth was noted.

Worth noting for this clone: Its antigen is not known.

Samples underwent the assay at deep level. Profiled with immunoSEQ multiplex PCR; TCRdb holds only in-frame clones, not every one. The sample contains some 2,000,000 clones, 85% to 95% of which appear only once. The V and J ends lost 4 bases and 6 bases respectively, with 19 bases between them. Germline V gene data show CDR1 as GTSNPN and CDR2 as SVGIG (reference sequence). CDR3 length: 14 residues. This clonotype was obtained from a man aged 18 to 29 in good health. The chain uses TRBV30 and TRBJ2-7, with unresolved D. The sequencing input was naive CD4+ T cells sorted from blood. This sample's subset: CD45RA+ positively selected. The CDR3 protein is CAWNFRTGQVEQYF. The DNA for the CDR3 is TGTGCCTGGAACTTCCGAACCGGGCAAGTCGAGCAGTACTTC.